This T cell receptor (beta chain) is drawn from a study of blood T cell repertoires in COVID-19. Study details: The study drew acute and convalescent COVID-19 samples from the United States, Italy and Spain.

The CDR3 is 15 residues long. Germline CDR1 ENHRY, CDR2 SYGVKD. The V end lost 6 bases, the J end lost 6 bases, and 17 bases lay between the germline ends. In the original processing: It was from reference gene primer amplification that nucleated cell counts were estimated. Method: immunoSEQ multiplex PCR; TCRdb's copy keeps in-frame clones and lacks some. Clone size and V and J calls were adopted from that table, with D and trimming inferred from the DNA. The sample includes about 110,000 clones, about 89% of them seen just once. The specimen was peripheral blood. The receptor's source is a man in his forties with acute or convalescent COVID-19. This chain joins TRBV10-3 and TRBJ2-2, with a tentative D call TRBD2 (6 bases). The CDR3 loop is CAISRGLSQSGELFF. The CDR3 DNA is TGTGCCATCAGCCGCGGACTATCCCAGTCCGGGGAGCTGTTTTTT.